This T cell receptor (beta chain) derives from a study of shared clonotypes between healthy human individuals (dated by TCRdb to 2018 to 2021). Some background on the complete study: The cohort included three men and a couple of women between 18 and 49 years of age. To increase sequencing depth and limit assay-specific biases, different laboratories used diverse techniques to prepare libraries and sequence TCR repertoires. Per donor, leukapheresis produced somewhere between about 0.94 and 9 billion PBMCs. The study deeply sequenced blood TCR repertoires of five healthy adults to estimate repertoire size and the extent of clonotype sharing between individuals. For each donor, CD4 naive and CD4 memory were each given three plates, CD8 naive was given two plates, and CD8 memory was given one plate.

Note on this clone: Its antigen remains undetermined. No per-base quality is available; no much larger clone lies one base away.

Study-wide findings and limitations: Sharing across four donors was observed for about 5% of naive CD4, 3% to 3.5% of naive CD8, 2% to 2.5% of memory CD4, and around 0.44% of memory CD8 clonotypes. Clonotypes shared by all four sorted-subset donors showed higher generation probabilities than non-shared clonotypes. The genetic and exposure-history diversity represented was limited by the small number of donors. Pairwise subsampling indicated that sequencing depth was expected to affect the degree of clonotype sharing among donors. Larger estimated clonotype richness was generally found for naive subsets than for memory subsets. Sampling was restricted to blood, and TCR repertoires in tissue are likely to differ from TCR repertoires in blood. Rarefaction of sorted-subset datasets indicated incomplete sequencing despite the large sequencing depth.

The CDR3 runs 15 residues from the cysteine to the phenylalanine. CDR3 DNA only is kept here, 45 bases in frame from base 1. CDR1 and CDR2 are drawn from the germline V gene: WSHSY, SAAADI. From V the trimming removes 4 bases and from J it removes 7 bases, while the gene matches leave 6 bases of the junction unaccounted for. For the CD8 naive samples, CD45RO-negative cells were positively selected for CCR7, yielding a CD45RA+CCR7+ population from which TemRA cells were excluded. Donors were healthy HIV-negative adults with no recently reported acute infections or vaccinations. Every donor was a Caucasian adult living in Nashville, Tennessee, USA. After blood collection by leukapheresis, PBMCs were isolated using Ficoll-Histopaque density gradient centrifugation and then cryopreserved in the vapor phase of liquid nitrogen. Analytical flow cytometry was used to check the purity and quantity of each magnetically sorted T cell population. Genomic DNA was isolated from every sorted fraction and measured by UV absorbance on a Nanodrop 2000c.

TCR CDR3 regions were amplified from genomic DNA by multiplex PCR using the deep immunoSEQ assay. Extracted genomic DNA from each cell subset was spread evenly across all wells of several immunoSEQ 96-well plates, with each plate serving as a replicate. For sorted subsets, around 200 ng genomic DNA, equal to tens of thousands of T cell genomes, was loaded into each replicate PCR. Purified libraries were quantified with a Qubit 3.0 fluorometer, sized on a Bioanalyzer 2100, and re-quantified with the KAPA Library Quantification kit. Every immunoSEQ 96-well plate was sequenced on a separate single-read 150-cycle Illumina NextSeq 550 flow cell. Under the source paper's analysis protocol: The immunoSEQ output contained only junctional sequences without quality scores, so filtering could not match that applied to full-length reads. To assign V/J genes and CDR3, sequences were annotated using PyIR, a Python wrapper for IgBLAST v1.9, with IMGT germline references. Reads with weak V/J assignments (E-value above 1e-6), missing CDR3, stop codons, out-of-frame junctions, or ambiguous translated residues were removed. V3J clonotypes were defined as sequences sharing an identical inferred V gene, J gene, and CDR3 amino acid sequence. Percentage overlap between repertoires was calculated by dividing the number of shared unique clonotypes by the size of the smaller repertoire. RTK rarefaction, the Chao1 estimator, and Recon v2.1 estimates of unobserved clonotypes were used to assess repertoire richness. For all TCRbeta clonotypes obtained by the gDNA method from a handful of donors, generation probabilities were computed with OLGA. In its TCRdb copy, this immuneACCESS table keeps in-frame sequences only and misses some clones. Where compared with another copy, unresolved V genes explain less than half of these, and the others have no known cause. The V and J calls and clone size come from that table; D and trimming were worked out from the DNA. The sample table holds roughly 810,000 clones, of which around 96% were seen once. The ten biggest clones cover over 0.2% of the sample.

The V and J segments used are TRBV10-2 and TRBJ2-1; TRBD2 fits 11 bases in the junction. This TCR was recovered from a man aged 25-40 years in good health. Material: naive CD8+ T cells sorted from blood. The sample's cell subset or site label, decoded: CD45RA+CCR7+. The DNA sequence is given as TGCGCCAGCAGTGGCCTAGCGGGAGGACCGAATGAGCAGTTCTTC. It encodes CASSGLAGGPNEQFF.